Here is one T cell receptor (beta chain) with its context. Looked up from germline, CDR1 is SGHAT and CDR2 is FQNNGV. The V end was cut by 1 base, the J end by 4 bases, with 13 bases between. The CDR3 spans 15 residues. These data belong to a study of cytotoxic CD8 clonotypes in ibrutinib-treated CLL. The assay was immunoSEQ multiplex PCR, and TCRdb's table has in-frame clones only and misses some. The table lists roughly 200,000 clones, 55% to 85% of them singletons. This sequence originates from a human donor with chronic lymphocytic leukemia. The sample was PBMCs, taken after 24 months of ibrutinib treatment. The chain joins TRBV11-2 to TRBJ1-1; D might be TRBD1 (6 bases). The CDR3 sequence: CASSLVSPGATEAFF. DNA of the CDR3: TGTGCCAGCAGCTTAGTATCCCCAGGGGCCACTGAAGCTTTCTTT.